A single sample is the source of the 10 T cell receptor beta chains below, sequenced in a study of blood T cell repertoires in COVID-19. Libraries were prepared by immunoSEQ multiplex PCR; TCRdb keeps only in-frame clonotypes and omits some of them. Of around 170,000 clones listed, around 80% are singletons. Sequencing was carried out using PBMCs or T cells enriched from blood (not recorded which). Receptors originate from a man between 45 and 60 years old who had recovered from COVID-19.

This chain links TRBV19 with TRBJ2-6; TRBD1 agrees at 12 bases. V was pared by 9 bases and J by 2 bases, with 5 bases of the junction left unmatched. This CDR3 region has 16 residues. Per the germline V gene, CDR1 is LNHDA and CDR2 is SQIVND (reference sequence). CDR3 sequence: CASRDRGLPGANVLTF. The CDR3 region has the DNA TGTGCCAGCCGGGACAGGGGGCTCCCTGGGGCCAACGTCCTGACTTTC.

The genes are TRBV7-3 and TRBJ2-3; TRBD2 agrees at 11 bases. Germline V CDR1 and CDR2: SGHTA, FQGTGA. V lost 6 bases and J lost 1; bases outside the gene matches: 3. The CDR3 is 15 residues long. The CDR3 protein is CASRKTSGGTDTQYF. The CDR3 DNA is TGTGCCAGCAGGAAGACTAGCGGGGGCACAGATACGCAGTATTTT.

CDR3 sequence reads: CAIRQGGRGNTGELFF. CDR3 bases: TGTGCCATCAGGCAGGGGGGTCGTGGGAACACCGGGGAGCTGTTTTTT. This chain uses TRBV10-3 with TRBJ2-2; D might be TRBD1 (7 bases). The ends were cut back, 6 bases at V and 1 base at J, with 15 bases in the middle. The germline gives CDR1 ENHRY, CDR2 SYGVKD. This CDR3 has 16 amino acids.

Here the CDR3 reads CASSTPGTHYTF. For the CDR3, the DNA is TGTGCCAGTAGTACCCCTGGGACTCACTACACCTTC. The rearrangement joins TRBV19 to TRBJ1-2, with D perhaps TRBD1 (5 bases). The germline CDR1 and CDR2 sequences are LNHDA and SQIVND (reference sequence). Trimming stripped 4 bases from V and 10 bases from J, with 13 bases between. The CDR3 has 12 amino acids.

This rearrangement joins TRBV14 to TRBJ2-5, with TRBD1 matching 9 bases. After removal of 1 base from V and 5 bases from J, the junction contained 5 bases not matched to a gene. Germline CDR1 is SGHDN and CDR2 is FVKESK. The CDR3 consists of 15 residues. The CDR3 coding sequence is TGTGCCAGCAGCCAAGCTGGGACAGGGATCGAGACCCAGTACTTC. Translation gives CASSQAGTGIETQYF.

The genes are TRBV7-9 and TRBJ2-5, with a possible D match to TRBD1 (5 bases). Trimming removed 4 bases from V and 7 bases from J, with 13 bases in between. Germline CDR1 SEHNR, CDR2 FQNEAQ (reference sequence). CDR3 length: 13 residues. The chain's CDR3 is CASSSDRWGTQYF. In nucleotides, the CDR3 is TGTGCCAGCAGCTCCGACAGATGGGGGACCCAGTACTTC.

V and J are TRBV7-3 and TRBJ1-6, with D hard to call. CDR3 length: 14 amino acids. Germline lookup yields CDR1 SGHTA and CDR2 FQGTGA. The germline V and J ends were trimmed by 3 bases and 6 bases, with 9 bases remaining between them. The CDR3 coding sequence is TGTGCCAGCAGCTTGGGCCCTCCTAATTCACCCCTCCACTTT. Translated, it gives CASSLGPPNSPLHF.

With regard to this clone: The same CDR3 is also encoded by other DNA sequences in this sample. The V and J genes are TRBV18 and TRBJ1-1; 7 bases match TRBD1. Trimming took 3 bases from V and 0 from J; bases not matched to a gene: 1. The CDR3 has 14 residues. Per the germline V gene, CDR1 is KGHSH and CDR2 is LQKENI. CDR3 sequence (DNA): TGTGCCAGCTCACCCGACAGGGTGAACACTGAAGCTTTCTTT. This codes for CASSPDRVNTEAFF.

This clone has only a few counts. The chain has TRBV7-9 and TRBJ2-1; D is perhaps TRBD1 (6 bases). The germline gives CDR1 SEHNR, CDR2 FQNEAQ (reference sequence). The CDR3 consists of 14 residues. V lost 6 bases and J 0 bases, leaving 9 bases between the germline ends. CDR3 sequence (DNA): TGTGCCAGCAGAACAGGGAGCTCCTACAATGAGCAGTTCTTC. Translating it yields CASRTGSSYNEQFF.

The rearrangement uses TRBV27 and TRBJ2-3; 8 bases map to TRBD2. Per the germline V gene, CDR1 is MNHEY and CDR2 is SMNVEV (reference sequence). Unmatched junction bases numbered 6, after V lost 1 base and J lost 3 bases. CDR3 length: 16 residues. The DNA for the CDR3 is TGTGCCAGCAGTTTATTTAGCGGGGTGAGGACAGATACGCAGTATTTT. It specifies CASSLFSGVRTDTQYF.